Included here is one TCR beta chain sequence, with context. Its antigen is as yet unknown. Sequence at one end of the junction differs from germline and may be a read error. This record comes from a study of CD8+CD57+ T cells in acquired aplastic anemia. Overall study results and limits: The study found no significant CD8+ Simpson's diversity difference between patients and controls. Both patients and controls carried the same twenty-nine CD8+ CDR3 sequences.

The template for TCR beta VDJ and CDR3 sequence profiling was genomic DNA. One entry per CDR3 protein, called by TCRdb with MiXCR from the reads. Of 120,000 or so distinct CDR3 sequences in the sample, 30% to 45% were seen once. This CDR3 is built from 15 residues. Per germline, CDR1 LGHNA and CDR2 YSLEER. Whoever was chosen for sequencing had shown CD8+CD57+ cell expansion by flow cytometry. Severe acquired aplastic anemia was present in all patients. Patients had received no therapy at the time of blood sampling. The sequencing input was sorted CD4+, CD8+, or CD8+CD57+ T cells (not recorded which) from PBMCs. V is TRBV4-3 and J is TRBJ2-1; D gene uncertain. This receptor was identified in a human donor with aplastic anemia. CDR3: CASSQEQGPYNEQLF. As DNA, the CDR3 is TGCGCCAGCAGCCAAGAACAAGGCCCCTACAATGAGCAGCTCTTC.